The 23 T cell receptor beta chains reported below all come from one sample, sequenced in a study of cytomegalovirus exposure and HLA in healthy donors. This PCR relied on a set of 60 Vbeta primers and 13 Jbeta primers. The assay was immunoSEQ multiplex PCR, and TCRdb's table has in-frame clones only and misses some. The profile shows 150,000 to 200,000 clones, about 85% of them singletons. The sample was PBMCs. Source of these receptors: a man between 18 and 29 years old in good health and CMV-seronegative.

This clone was picked up one time. The CDR3 loop is CASSLWRGGSNQPQHF. The DNA for the CDR3 is TGTGCCAGCAGCCTGTGGCGGGGAGGAAGCAATCAGCCCCAGCATTTT. The J gene is TRBJ1-5, the V gene TRBV7-9; D unclear. CDR3 length: 16 amino acids. Germline V gives CDR1 SEHNR, CDR2 FQNEAQ (reference sequence). V lost 5 bases and J 1 base, leaving 15 bases between the germline ends.

V and J are TRBV5-4 and TRBJ2-3; D is ambiguous. Germline values: CDR1 SGHNT, CDR2 YYREEE (reference sequence). CDR3 length: 14 amino acids. The V and J ends lost 3 bases and 3 bases respectively, with 11 bases between them. The CDR3 sequence: CASSSTTVTDTQYF. The CDR3 nucleotides are TGTGCCAGCAGCTCCACAACAGTTACAGATACGCAGTATTTT.

The chain employs TRBV7-2 and TRBJ1-4; no clear D. CDR3 size: 16 residues. Trimming stripped 1 base from V and 8 bases from J, with 17 bases between. Germline CDR1 SGHTA, CDR2 FQGNSA. CDR3 residues: CASSLGPGRIGEKLFF. In DNA, the CDR3 is TGTGCCAGCAGCTTAGGCCCGGGGAGAATCGGCGAAAAACTGTTTTTT.

The V gene is TRBV27, the J gene TRBJ2-1, with D unclear. CDR3 length: 17 amino acids. V was cut by 5 bases and J by 0 bases, with 17 bases left in between. The V gene's germline CDR1 is MNHEY and CDR2 SMNVEV (reference sequence). The CDR3 loop reads CASSPPRLSSSYNEQFF. The CDR3 DNA is TGTGCCAGCAGTCCTCCTCGACTCTCGAGCTCCTACAATGAGCAGTTCTTC.

The J gene is TRBJ2-2, the V gene TRBV2, with D possibly being TRBD2 (5 bases). The CDR3 is 15 residues long. Germline CDR1 and CDR2: SNHLY and FYNNEI. V dropped 6 bases and J dropped 5 bases, with 16 bases sitting between them. CDR3 DNA: TGTGCCAGCAGGCAGCCCGGGATCAGGACCGGGGAGCTGTTTTTT. It codes for CASRQPGIRTGELFF.

This clone was seen just once. The gene calls are TRBV12-5 and TRBJ2-1; 10 bases match TRBD2. CDR1 is LGHNT and CDR2 is FRNRAP in the germline V gene. J lost 2 bases, V lost 5 bases, and 3 bases had no gene match. The CDR3 is 15 amino acids. CDR3 DNA sequence: TGTGCTAGTGGTCGTAGCGGGAGGACCTACAATGAGCAGTTCTTC. Translating it yields CASGRSGRTYNEQFF. The full variable domain, rest sourced from reference TRBV12-5 and TRBJ2-1, is DARVTQTPRHKVTEMGQEVTMRCQPILGHNTVFWYRQTMMQGLELLAYFRNRAPLDDSGMPKDRFSAEMPDATLATLKIQPSEPRDSAVYFCASGRSGRTYNEQFFGPGTRLTVL.

CDR3: CSGALGANYGYTF. The CDR3 DNA follows: TGCAGCGGTGCGTTGGGAGCTAACTATGGCTACACCTTC. This chain joins TRBV29-1 and TRBJ1-2; D ambiguous. Trimming took off 7 bases at V and 0 bases at J, with 12 bases between the two ends. The germline V gene encodes CDR1 SQVTM and CDR2 ANQGSEA. This CDR3 is 13 amino acids long.

The rearrangement links TRBV28 to TRBJ2-7; TRBD1 aligns across 7 bases. V dropped 2 bases and J dropped 3; count of bases not matched to a gene: 7. CDR1 and CDR2 (germline): MDHEN, SYDVKM. CDR3 length equals 15 residues. This chain's CDR3 is CASSLRDRDDYEQYF. CDR3 nucleotide sequence: TGTGCCAGCAGTTTAAGGGACAGAGACGACTACGAGCAGTACTTC.

The chain is built from TRBV27 and TRBJ2-6; 9 bases agree with TRBD1. Germline CDR1 is MNHEY and CDR2 is SMNVEV (reference sequence). The CDR3 length is 18 residues. The trim removed 4 bases at V and 0 bases at J, leaving 7 bases unmatched. The CDR3 nucleotides are TGTGCCAGCAGTTCCCCCGGGACAGGGAGCTCTGGGGCCAACGTCCTGACTTTC. It is translated as CASSSPGTGSSGANVLTF.

The chain carries TRBV29-1 and TRBJ1-1; TRBD1 agrees at 9 bases. The junction had 9 bases not matched to a gene; V was cut back by 7 bases and J by 3 bases. There are 14 residues in the CDR3. CDR1 and CDR2 (germline): SQVTM, ANQGSEA. The DNA of the CDR3 is TGCAGCGCTCGATCACAGGGGGCAGACACTGAAGCTTTCTTT. This translates into CSARSQGADTEAFF.

The genes are TRBV10-3 and TRBJ2-5; the D is unclear. Germline lookup yields CDR1 ENHRY and CDR2 SYGVKD. V shed 4 bases and J shed 0 bases, with 9 bases lying between them. CDR3 length: 14 amino acids. CDR3 nucleotide sequence: TGTGCCATCAGTGGGCCCAGGAACCAAGAGACCCAGTACTTC. Amino acids: CAISGPRNQETQYF.

This clone has only one observation. The DNA of the CDR3 is TGTGCCAGCAGCATACAAGGGGGGGCGCGTGGCTACACCTTC. Translated: CASSIQGGARGYTF. This chain connects TRBV7-3 to TRBJ1-2, with D possibly matching TRBD1 (6 bases). Per germline, CDR1 SGHTA and CDR2 FQGTGA. This CDR3 has 14 residues. V dropped 5 bases and J dropped 7 bases, with 17 bases sitting between them.

V and J are TRBV27 and TRBJ1-2; TRBD1 matches 9 bases. The CDR3 covers 14 residues. Unmatched junction bases numbered 5, after V lost 5 bases and J lost 4 bases. Germline V gene sequence: CDR1 MNHEY, CDR2 SMNVEV (reference sequence). CDR3 in DNA: TGTGCCAGCAGTCGTACAGGGGGCTCCTATGGCTACACCTTC. Translation gives CASSRTGGSYGYTF.

This chain connects TRBV30 to TRBJ2-3; TRBD1 is a possible D gene (5 bases). This CDR3 contains 13 residues. Germline V gene lookup returns CDR1 GTSNPN and CDR2 SVGIG (reference sequence). The germline V and J ends were trimmed by 4 bases and 4 bases, with 12 bases remaining between them. The DNA for the CDR3 is TGTGCCTGGAATCCTCTAGGGGCAGATACGCAGTATTTT. Its protein is CAWNPLGADTQYF.

This sequence joins TRBV29-1 and TRBJ1-1; TRBD1 might be the D (5 bases). Trimming cost V 0 bases and J 5 bases, with 16 bases left between them. CDR3 size: 15 residues. From germline, CDR1 is SQVTM and CDR2 ANQGSEA. The CDR3: CSVEDSLLGGTEAFF. CDR3 nucleotides: TGCAGCGTTGAAGATAGCCTTTTGGGGGGAACTGAAGCTTTCTTT.

This clone was seen only once. The chain combines TRBV27 with TRBJ2-7; the match to TRBD1 covers 7 bases. This CDR3 is 15 amino acids long. V trimming: 3 bases; J trimming: 7 bases; junction bases outside the gene matches: 12. Germline V gene data show CDR1 as MNHEY and CDR2 as SMNVEV (reference sequence). CDR3 nucleotides: TGTGCCAGCAGTTTGATTGGGCAGGGGGAAGGGGAGCAGTACTTC. This encodes CASSLIGQGEGEQYF.

A few counts support this clone. The sample holds other DNA sequences that translate to the same CDR3. The genes are TRBV5-1 and TRBJ2-3, with 8 bases lining up with TRBD2. V gave up 4 bases and J gave up 1 base; unmatched junction bases: 2. CDR1 and CDR2 (germline): SGHRS, YFSETQ. The CDR3 runs 14 residues. CDR3 loop: CASSPGGGTDTQYF. The CDR3 nucleotides are TGCGCCAGCAGCCCCGGGGGGGGCACAGATACGCAGTATTTT. Together with reference TRBV5-1 and TRBJ2-3, the CDR3 gives the full variable domain: KAGVTQTPRYLIKTRGQQVTLSCSPISGHRSVSWYQQTPGQGLQFLFEYFSETQRNKGNFPGRFSGRQFSNSRSEMNVSTLELGDSALYLCASSPGGGTDTQYFGPGTRLTVL.

The chain is built from TRBV6-5 and TRBJ1-1; D is undetermined. Between the trimmed V and J ends, which lost 0 bases and 6 bases, there was a span of 11 bases. The CDR3 length is 14 residues. Germline assignment: CDR1 MNHEY and CDR2 SVGAGI. In DNA, the CDR3 is TGTGCCAGCAGTTACTCGAGGAGGGTCGCTGAAGCTTTCTTT. Translating gives CASSYSRRVAEAFF.

This clone appeared a few times. The genes are TRBV25-1 and TRBJ2-2, with D perhaps matching TRBD2 (5 bases). CDR1 and CDR2 (germline): MGHDK, SYGVNS. V was trimmed by 7 bases and J by 6 bases, leaving 21 bases between them. This CDR3 is built from 16 residues. This chain's CDR3 is CASTEEESDFAGELFF. The DNA of the CDR3 is TGTGCCAGCACAGAAGAAGAATCGGACTTCGCCGGGGAGCTGTTTTTT.

V is TRBV5-1 and J is TRBJ1-2, with 9 bases that match TRBD1. CDR1 is SGHRS and CDR2 is YFSETQ in the germline V gene. V trimming: 2 bases; J trimming: 7 bases; junction bases outside the gene matches: 18. The CDR3 is made up of 18 amino acids. The DNA for the CDR3 is TGCGCCAGCAGCTTCCTGATTGAAACAGGGGGCTTTGAGGGTGGCTACACCTTC. This translates into CASSFLIETGGFEGGYTF.

The DNA for the CDR3 is TGTGCCAGCAGTGACCCCCGGGACAGGGCCACTGAAGCTTTCTTT. It translates to CASSDPRDRATEAFF. The chain uses TRBV6-1 and TRBJ1-1; 9 positions agree with TRBD1. Germline CDR1 and CDR2: MNHNS and SASEGT. This CDR3 region has 15 residues. After removal of 3 bases from V and 4 bases from J, the junction contained 6 bases not matched to a gene.

The chain employs TRBV6-6 and TRBJ1-1, with D possibly TRBD1 on 5 matching bases. From germline, CDR1 is MNHNY and CDR2 SVGAGI (reference sequence). The CDR3 consists of 16 residues. V lost 7 bases, J lost 1 base, and 19 bases lay in between. CDR3 in DNA: TGTGCCAGCACCCGGGTCGGGGGGTCGACGAACACTGAAGCTTTCTTT. Translating it yields CASTRVGGSTNTEAFF.

The CDR3 protein is CASSFVGELFF. CDR3 nucleotide sequence: TGTGCCAGCAGCTTCGTCGGGGAGCTGTTTTTT. The chain uses TRBV7-9 and TRBJ2-2; no clear D gene. Looked up from germline, CDR1 is SEHNR and CDR2 is FQNEAQ (reference sequence). The length of the CDR3 is 11 residues. V was trimmed by 3 bases and J by 7 bases, leaving 3 bases between them.